What follows are 21 T cell receptor beta chains derived from one specimen sequenced in a study of blood T cell repertoires in COVID-19. Profiling relied on immunoSEQ multiplex PCR, and the TCRdb table lists in-frame clones only, not all of them. This table has roughly 300,000 clones, nearly 90% appearing once. Input material: PBMCs or T cells enriched from blood (not recorded which). The receptors were gathered from a woman aged 30 to 39 who had recovered from COVID-19.

The V gene is TRBV7-2, the J gene TRBJ1-1; TRBD1 matches 9 bases. The CDR3 loop spans 15 amino acids. V shed 2 bases, J shed 5 bases, and the junction held 6 bases outside the gene matches. Germline V gene sequence: CDR1 SGHTA, CDR2 FQGNSA. CDR3 nucleotide sequence: TGTGCCAGCAGCTTATACAGGGGGCTATGGACTGAAGCTTTCTTT. Protein product: CASSLYRGLWTEAFF.

This sequence joins TRBV6-6 and TRBJ2-2; TRBD1 matches 8 bases. There are 16 residues in the CDR3. The germline V gene encodes CDR1 MNHNY and CDR2 SVGAGI (reference sequence). V lost 6 bases to trimming and J lost 7 bases; unmatched junction nucleotides: 13. CDR3 residues: CASRASTRGRGGELFF. CDR3 DNA sequence: TGTGCCAGCAGAGCCTCAACCAGGGGGCGGGGCGGGGAGCTGTTTTTT.

The chain has TRBV7-9 and TRBJ2-7, with 7 bases lining up with TRBD2. The V segment lost 0 bases and the J segment 4 bases; nucleotides outside the gene matches: 3. Per germline, CDR1 SEHNR and CDR2 FQNEAQ (reference sequence). The CDR3 contains 14 residues. DNA for the CDR3: TGTGCCAGCAGCTTAGCTGGCGGGGGTTACGAGCAGTACTTC. It encodes CASSLAGGGYEQYF.

The chain employs TRBV15 and TRBJ1-2, with D perhaps TRBD1 (6 bases). The germline gives CDR1 LNHNV, CDR2 YYDKDF (reference sequence). Trimming left V 5 bases short and J 2 bases short, with 12 bases between. The CDR3 has 14 amino acids. The CDR3 reads CATSAFGGNYGYTF. The CDR3 DNA sequence: TGTGCCACCAGCGCCTTTGGGGGCAACTATGGCTACACCTTC. Supplemented by reference TRBV15 and TRBJ1-2, the full variable domain reads DAMVIQNPRYQVTQFGKPVTLSCSQTLNHNVMYWYQQKSSQAPKLLFHYYDKDFNNEADTPDNFQSRRPNTSFCFLDIRSPGLGDTAMYLCATSAFGGNYGYTFGSGTRLTVV.

This chain joins TRBV30 and TRBJ1-4; D not resolved. From germline, CDR1 is GTSNPN and CDR2 SVGIG (reference sequence). The CDR3 runs to 13 residues. V gave up 6 bases and J gave up 3 bases, with 11 bases separating them. CDR3 DNA sequence: TGTGCCTGTGCGGGAGGACCTAATGAAAAACTGTTTTTT. This codes for CACAGGPNEKLFF.

The chain joins TRBV6-5 to TRBJ1-6, with D unclear. Germline lookup yields CDR1 MNHEY and CDR2 SVGAGI. The CDR3 contains 13 residues. Trimming pared 2 bases from V and 5 bases from J, leaving 4 bases between. CDR3 protein: CASSYLHNSPLHF. The CDR3 region has the DNA TGTGCCAGCAGTTACCTACATAATTCACCCCTCCACTTT.

The chain has TRBV5-1 and TRBJ1-4; D uncertain. The germline V gene has CDR1 SGHRS and CDR2 YFSETQ. Trimming left V 1 base short and J 4 bases short, with 8 bases between. CDR3 length: 14 amino acids. The CDR3 spells CASSLSPLNEKLFF. The CDR3 DNA reads as TGCGCCAGCAGCTTGAGCCCCCTTAATGAAAAACTGTTTTTT.

The J gene is TRBJ2-7, the V gene TRBV6-1, with D possibly TRBD1 on 5 matching bases. Per the germline V gene, CDR1 is MNHNS and CDR2 is SASEGT. The CDR3 covers 16 residues. V lost 4 bases and J lost 3, with 19 bases in between. CDR3 nucleotide sequence: TGTGCCAGCAGTGGCCCTCCAGGGAACCTAAACTACGAGCAGTACTTC. Amino acids: CASSGPPGNLNYEQYF.

This clone was counted a single time. Compared with germline, one end of the junction differs, possibly owing to a read error. This rearrangement joins TRBV29-1 to TRBJ1-2; tentative D call: TRBD1 (6 bases). This CDR3 spans 14 amino acids. Looked up from germline, CDR1 is SQVTM and CDR2 is ANQGSEA. CDR3 bases: TGCAGCGCTGAAGGCAGGGGCCAGGGCTATGGCTACACCTTC. It is translated as CSAEGRGQGYGYTF.

The chain recombines TRBV2 with TRBJ2-5; TRBD1 is a possible D gene (6 bases). V was clipped by 4 bases and J by 4 bases, with 16 bases between them. The CDR3 spans 15 residues. Germline CDR1 reads SNHLY; CDR2 reads FYNNEI. CDR3 sequence (DNA): TGTGCCAGCAGTGCGGTTCAGGGGTGGCGAGAGACCCAGTACTTC. This translates into CASSAVQGWRETQYF. The whole variable domain, remainder taken from reference TRBV2 and TRBJ2-5, is EPEVTQTPSHQVTQMGQEVILRCVPISNHLYFYWYRQILGQKVEFLVSFYNNEISEKSEIFDDQFSVERPDGSNFTLKIRSTKLEDSAMYFCASSAVQGWRETQYFGPGTRLLVL.

In its sample, this clone was seen once. The V call is TRBV11-3, the J call TRBJ2-5, with TRBD2 matching 9 bases. The V segment lost 1 base and the J segment 2 bases; nucleotides outside the gene matches: 5. CDR3 length equals 16 residues. Germline V CDR1 and CDR2: SGHNT, YENEEA. The chain's CDR3 is CASSLGASGAQETQYF. Written as DNA, the CDR3 is TGTGCCAGCAGCTTAGGGGCTAGCGGGGCGCAAGAGACCCAGTACTTC.

V usage is TRBV6-5 and J usage is TRBJ1-1; D is ambiguous. CDR3 length equals 12 residues. Germline V CDR1 and CDR2: MNHEY, SVGAGI. The V end lost 2 bases, the J end lost 12 bases, and 13 bases lay between the germline ends. CDR3 residues: CASSYGNGVTFF. As DNA, the CDR3 is TGTGCCAGCAGTTACGGCAACGGGGTAACTTTCTTT.

CDR3 in DNA: TGTGCCTGGAGTGACAGGACGCAAACGGGAAACACCATATATTTT. This encodes CAWSDRTQTGNTIYF. The chain links TRBV30 to TRBJ1-3, with D possibly matching TRBD1 (5 bases). V was clipped by 1 base and J by 4 bases, with 14 bases between them. CDR3 length: 15 amino acids. The germline gives CDR1 GTSNPN, CDR2 SVGIG (reference sequence).

The genes are TRBV5-5 and TRBJ2-5; possibly TRBD1 for D (6 bases). CDR1 is SGHKS and CDR2 is YYEKEE in the germline V gene (reference sequence). With 5 bases removed from V and 7 bases from J, the gap between germline ends came to 21 bases. The CDR3 sequence is 15 residues long. For the CDR3, the DNA is TGTGCCAGCAGTTCCTCCCGGGACATGGTGGCGACCCAGTACTTC. As protein: CASSSSRDMVATQYF.

This chain links TRBV25-1 with TRBJ1-6; D unresolved. Deletions cut 3 bases from V and 7 bases from J, with 10 bases between. The CDR3 is made up of 14 amino acids. Per the germline V gene, CDR1 is MGHDK and CDR2 is SYGVNS. The CDR3 DNA sequence: TGTGCCAGCAGTGAGGACGGGAGCAATTCACCCCTCCACTTT. Translating it yields CASSEDGSNSPLHF.

This chain connects TRBV6-5 to TRBJ1-1; D perhaps matches TRBD1 (5 bases). The CDR3 has 12 amino acids. Germline CDR1 reads MNHEY; CDR2 reads SVGAGI. V dropped 5 bases and J dropped 6 bases, with 10 bases sitting between them. CDR3 sequence (DNA): TGTGCCAGCAGTCGGGACTTCGCTGAAGCTTTCTTT. This gives the protein CASSRDFAEAFF.

The sample holds one count of this clone. The chain employs TRBV9 and TRBJ1-6, with D perhaps matching TRBD1 (5 bases). V gave up 0 bases and J gave up 10 bases, with 11 bases separating them. CDR3 length: 14 residues. Looked up from germline, CDR1 is SGDLS and CDR2 is YYNGEE. The CDR3 here is CASSVVGGGSPLHF. CDR3 nucleotides: TGTGCCAGCAGCGTAGTGGGGGGTGGGTCACCCCTCCACTTT.

This clone is a singleton in its sample. The V call is TRBV5-1, the J call TRBJ1-1, with D perhaps TRBD1 (5 bases). Trimming removed 2 bases at V and 1 base at J, with 15 bases between. Germline V gene lookup returns CDR1 SGHRS and CDR2 YFSETQ. This CDR3 is built from 16 residues. DNA for the CDR3: TGCGCCAGCAGCTTAAACAGACAGAGATCGAACACTGAAGCTTTCTTT. Its translation: CASSLNRQRSNTEAFF.

This rearrangement joins TRBV15 to TRBJ2-5, with no clear D. Trimming left V 0 bases short and J 2 bases short, with 7 bases between. Germline CDR1 reads LNHNV; CDR2 reads YYDKDF (reference sequence). CDR3 length: 14 residues. The CDR3 is CATSREGTQETQYF. CDR3 DNA sequence: TGTGCCACCAGCAGAGAGGGCACTCAAGAGACCCAGTACTTC.

V gene TRBV5-1 combines with J gene TRBJ2-1, with TRBD1 matching 8 bases. Germline lookup yields CDR1 SGHRS and CDR2 YFSETQ. CDR3 length: 14 amino acids. The V gene end was trimmed by 3 bases and the J gene end by 6 bases; junction bases not matched to a gene: 5. CDR3 coding DNA: TGCGCCAGCAGCTGGGGGACAGGCGGCAATGAGCAGTTCTTC. It specifies CASSWGTGGNEQFF.

The chain links TRBV6-6 to TRBJ1-1; TRBD1 might be the D (5 bases). Trimming took off 5 bases at V and 0 bases at J, with 10 bases between the two ends. Germline values: CDR1 MNHNY, CDR2 SVGAGI (reference sequence). The CDR3 spans 14 residues. CDR3 in amino acids: CASSLDSMNTEAFF. The DNA for the CDR3 is TGTGCCAGCAGTCTAGACAGTATGAACACTGAAGCTTTCTTT.